The T cell receptor beta chain under discussion was sequenced for a study of T-cell reconstitution after alpha-beta-depleted transplantation in children. The study, taken as a whole, reports: Where some patients showed high TCRbeta diversity at day 60, it came from recipient T cells and thymic progenitors that had survived. Several hundred graft clones that had expanded were reportedly the source of alpha-beta T cells about two months after transplant.

This clonotype has a handful of counts. The antigen is undetermined. Trimming pared 7 bases from V and 3 bases from J, leaving 20 bases between. Germline V lookup: CDR1 SEHNR, CDR2 FQNEAQ (reference sequence). This CDR3 has 16 amino acids. The authors prepared the TCRbeta library with unique molecular identifiers. TCRdb re-called the PCR reads with MiXCR, one entry per CDR3 protein. The table records 250,000 to 350,000 distinct CDR3 sequences, roughly 21% of them present only once. The sample here was PBMCs, mostly from graft donor cells, taken 180 days after TCRalphabeta/CD19-depleted stem cell transplant. The TCR sequence derives from a male patient aged 10-17 years who had a stem cell transplant for acute lymphoblastic leukemia, so the T cells may come from the graft donor. The gene calls are TRBV7-9 and TRBJ2-3; D possibly corresponds to TRBD2 (6 bases). The CDR3 coding sequence is TGTGCCAGCACCCCAGCGCTGGCTAGCGAGACAGATACGCAGTATTTT. It is translated as CASTPALASETDTQYF. Full variable domain (rest looked up from reference TRBV7-9 and TRBJ2-3): DTGVSQNPRHKITKRGQNVTFRCDPISEHNRLYWYRQTLGQGPEFLTYFQNEAQLEKSRLLSDRFSAERPKGSFSTLEIQRTEQGDSAMYLCASTPALASETDTQYFGPGTRLTVL.